The present T cell receptor beta chain was sequenced within a study of cytomegalovirus exposure and HLA in healthy donors. 13 Jbeta primers and 60 Vbeta primers were used for the PCR. TCRdb keeps only in-frame clones here, not all; method: immunoSEQ multiplex PCR. The sample has about 200,000 clones, roughly four fifths seen once; the top ten hold around 3%. Germline values: CDR1 MDHEN, CDR2 SYDVKM. The CDR3 runs to 16 residues. The V gene end was trimmed by 7 bases and the J gene end by 2 bases; junction bases not matched to a gene: 10. This TCR came from a woman in her 40s in good health and CMV-seronegative. The rearrangement links TRBV28 to TRBJ1-2; 10 bases line up with TRBD1. Material: PBMCs. CDR3 region: CASIGDRGSTNYGYTF. In nucleotides, the CDR3 is TGTGCCAGCATAGGGGACAGGGGCTCCACCAACTATGGCTACACCTTC.